Included here is one TCR beta chain sequence, with context. Combining a sample-barcoded 5' primer with a J-beta primer mix, a second PCR ran for roughly 7 to 12 cycles. A single record per CDR3 protein comes from TCRdb applying MiXCR to the 5' RACE reads. Counted here are about 1,500,000 distinct CDR3 sequences, roughly 30% occurring once; the ten biggest clones make up roughly 8.2%. The data were obtained in a study of blood T cells in healthy people across ages. The V and J ends lost 0 bases and 0 bases respectively, with 9 bases between them. The CDR3 has 16 amino acids. Per germline, CDR1 SGHKS and CDR2 YYEKEE (reference sequence).

This chain joins TRBV5-5 and TRBJ1-4; D is perhaps TRBD1 (6 bases). The sequenced sample was blood. The clonotype comes from a young woman in good health. DNA for the CDR3: TGTGCCAGCAGCTTGGGACAGGCCGCAACTAATGAAAAACTGTTTTTT. Its translation is CASSLGQAATNEKLFF.